The 24 T cell receptor beta chains below all came from one sample that was sequenced in a study of vaccination effects on CD4 cells after COVID-19. This table comes from immunoSEQ multiplex PCR, and its TCRdb copy is limited to in-frame clones, with some not included. The sample shows approximately 14,000 clones, around 75% of them seen only once. CD4+ T cells specific for antigen were expanded with viral peptide pools by the ViraFEST assay before sequencing. CD4+ T cell isolation took place after nine to eleven days of culture. Infection with SARS-CoV-2 occurred in the person between March and December 2020, and PCR confirmed it. The participants, recipients of two vaccine doses, got either BNT162b2 or mRNA-1273. Their target antigens are unknown. The material sequenced was CD4+ T cells from PBMCs cultured with HCoV-NL63 spike peptides, taken after COVID-19 vaccination. These receptors were obtained from a human donor who had a prior SARS-CoV-2 infection.

This chain links TRBV5-6 with TRBJ2-4; D remains unclear. The V gene lost 0 bases and the J gene lost 5 bases, with 15 bases spanning the gap. The CDR3 has 16 residues. The germline CDR1 and CDR2 sequences are SGHDT and YYEEEE. As DNA, the CDR3 is TGTGCCAGCAGCTTGGGGGCAGGAACAGCAGAAAACATTCAGTACTTC. It codes for CASSLGAGTAENIQYF.

The chain joins TRBV15 to TRBJ1-1; 7 bases match TRBD1. The CDR3 has 16 amino acids. The germline CDR1 and CDR2 sequences are LNHNV and YYDKDF (reference sequence). Unmatched junction bases numbered 10, after V lost 5 bases and J lost 1 base. Here the CDR3 DNA reads TGTGCCACCAGCGCCCGGGAGCGGACAGGGAACACTGAAGCTTTCTTT. This codes for CATSARERTGNTEAFF. The variable domain in full, with the rest retrieved from reference TRBV15 and TRBJ1-1, is DAMVIQNPRYQVTQFGKPVTLSCSQTLNHNVMYWYQQKSSQAPKLLFHYYDKDFNNEADTPDNFQSRRPNTSFCFLDIRSPGLGDTAMYLCATSARERTGNTEAFFGQGTRLTVV.

This clone was picked up one time. The rearrangement joins TRBV6-6 to TRBJ1-1, with TRBD1 as a possible D gene (5 bases). The CDR3 loop spans 14 amino acids. The germline V and J ends were trimmed by 5 bases and 4 bases, with 14 bases remaining between them. Germline CDR1 reads MNHNY; CDR2 reads SVGAGI (reference sequence). CDR3 sequence: CASSGAGVGTEAFF. CDR3 nucleotide sequence: TGTGCCAGCAGTGGCGCGGGGGTTGGCACTGAAGCTTTCTTT.

CDR3 nucleotide sequence: TGCGCCAGCAGGCCCGGGACAGGGAAAGAGTACAATGAGCAGTTCTTC. Protein: CASRPGTGKEYNEQFF. The chain carries TRBV5-1 and TRBJ2-1; TRBD1 aligns across 9 bases. The CDR3 has 16 residues. The V gene's germline CDR1 is SGHRS and CDR2 YFSETQ. J was trimmed by 4 bases and V by 5 bases; bases with no gene match: 10.

J is TRBJ2-3 and V is TRBV5-1; D may be TRBD2 (6 bases). V was pared by 4 bases and J by 6 bases, with 27 bases between. This CDR3 has 18 residues. The germline V gene encodes CDR1 SGHRS and CDR2 YFSETQ. The CDR3 sequence: CASSVVPTSRGLGDTQYF. The CDR3 DNA follows: TGCGCCAGCAGCGTGGTCCCCACTAGCCGGGGCCTCGGGGATACGCAGTATTTT.

The rearrangement links TRBV7-2 to TRBJ2-7; D is undetermined. The CDR3 is 12 amino acids. The germline V and J ends were trimmed by 8 bases and 0 bases, with 8 bases remaining between them. The germline CDR1 and CDR2 sequences are SGHTA and FQGNSA. The CDR3, as DNA: TGTGCCAGCGGTGCGAACTCCTACGAGCAGTACTTC. The encoded protein is CASGANSYEQYF. Full variable domain (remainder filled in from reference TRBV7-2 and TRBJ2-7): GAGVSQSPSNKVTEKGKDVELRCDPISGHTALYWYRQSLGQGLEFLIYFQGNSAPDKSGLPSDRFSAERTGGSVSTLTIQRTQQEDSAVYLCASGANSYEQYFGPGTRLTVT.

The genes are TRBV29-1 and TRBJ1-1; D gene uncertain. Germline V CDR1 and CDR2: SQVTM, ANQGSEA. There are 13 residues in the CDR3. Trimming stripped 6 bases from V and 6 bases from J, with 17 bases between. The CDR3 DNA reads as TGCAGCGTCGGAGCGGGGTTTTCCGCTGAAGCTTTCTTT. Its translation: CSVGAGFSAEAFF.

The chain employs TRBV6-1 and TRBJ1-5; maybe TRBD1 (6 bases). The germline V gene has CDR1 MNHNS and CDR2 SASEGT. V gave up 2 bases and J gave up 0 bases, with 14 bases separating them. The CDR3 is 17 residues long. CDR3 sequence reads: CASSERWGALSNQPQHF. The CDR3 DNA sequence: TGTGCCAGCAGTGAACGATGGGGGGCGCTTAGCAATCAGCCCCAGCATTTT.

This sequence joins TRBV19 and TRBJ1-2; tentative D call: TRBD1 (6 bases). Trimming stripped 8 bases from V and 6 bases from J, with 19 bases between. This CDR3 is built from 14 residues. Germline V gives CDR1 LNHDA, CDR2 SQIVND (reference sequence). The CDR3 nucleotides are TGTGCCAGTGGGGGGCACAGGGAGATACATGGCTACACCTTC. Residues: CASGGHREIHGYTF.

The chain carries TRBV5-1 and TRBJ2-7; TRBD1 might be the D (6 bases). Germline-derived CDR1 and CDR2 are SGHRS and YFSETQ. The CDR3 loop spans 16 amino acids. Trimming left V 3 bases short and J 3 bases short, with 19 bases between. The CDR3 protein is CASSSHDRLGYYEQYF. Here the CDR3 DNA reads TGCGCCAGCAGCTCCCACGACAGGTTGGGCTACTACGAGCAGTACTTC. The entire variable domain, with the rest obtained from reference TRBV5-1 and TRBJ2-7, is as follows: KAGVTQTPRYLIKTRGQQVTLSCSPISGHRSVSWYQQTPGQGLQFLFEYFSETQRNKGNFPGRFSGRQFSNSRSEMNVSTLELGDSALYLCASSSHDRLGYYEQYFGPGTRLTVT.

This clone was observed a few times. V usage is TRBV25-1 and J usage is TRBJ2-5; D is perhaps TRBD2 (6 bases). Germline V gives CDR1 MGHDK, CDR2 SYGVNS. CDR3 size: 14 residues. V shed 6 bases and J shed 5 bases, with 16 bases lying between them. Here the CDR3 reads CASRDHGGVETQYF. The DNA for the CDR3 is TGTGCCAGCAGGGACCACGGCGGGGTCGAGACCCAGTACTTC.

V gene TRBV5-8 combines with J gene TRBJ1-2; 7 positions agree with TRBD1. Germline trimming cut 2 bases from V and 3 bases from J; bases unmatched to any gene: 4. Per the germline V gene, CDR1 is SGHTS and CDR2 is YDEGEE. The CDR3 has 14 amino acids. The DNA for the CDR3 is TGTGCCAGCAGCTTTACAGGGGATTACTATGGCTACACCTTC. Its protein product is CASSFTGDYYGYTF.

The genes are TRBV6-1 and TRBJ2-3, with 13 bases fitting TRBD2. The CDR3 is made up of 18 amino acids. The germline CDR1 and CDR2 sequences are MNHNS and SASEGT. V dropped 4 bases and J dropped 4; count of bases not matched to a gene: 11. The chain's CDR3 is CASSGPGLAGTVADTQYF. The CDR3 DNA reads as TGTGCCAGCAGTGGACCGGGACTAGCGGGGACGGTGGCAGATACGCAGTATTTT.

The rearrangement uses TRBV5-1 and TRBJ1-1; no clear D. V was pared by 0 bases and J by 11 bases, with 14 bases between. The CDR3 loop spans 13 amino acids. CDR1 is SGHRS, CDR2 YFSETQ, per germline. In DNA, the CDR3 is TGCGCCAGCAGCTTGGAACGCCCCGCGGAGGCTTTCTTT. This sequence encodes CASSLERPAEAFF. Complete variable domain (other parts from reference TRBV5-1 and TRBJ1-1): KAGVTQTPRYLIKTRGQQVTLSCSPISGHRSVSWYQQTPGQGLQFLFEYFSETQRNKGNFPGRFSGRQFSNSRSEMNVSTLELGDSALYLCASSLERPAEAFFGQGTRLTVV.

The chain carries TRBV20-1 and TRBJ2-7; a possible D gene is TRBD2 (6 bases). CDR3 length: 13 amino acids. Germline CDR1 and CDR2: DFQATT and SNEGSKA (reference sequence). Deletions cut 3 bases from V and 6 bases from J, with 15 bases between. The CDR3 sequence is CSASRDSNGEQYF. CDR3 bases: TGCAGTGCTAGTCGGGACTCTAATGGCGAGCAGTACTTC.

This chain links TRBV7-9 with TRBJ1-3; D is unresolved. V was cut by 5 bases and J by 3 bases, with 11 bases left in between. The CDR3 has 14 amino acids. Looked up from germline, CDR1 is SEHNR and CDR2 is FQNEAQ (reference sequence). CDR3 region: CASSPTYLGNTIYF. Written as DNA, the CDR3 is TGTGCCAGCAGCCCGACCTACCTTGGAAACACCATATATTTT.

The chain joins TRBV3-1 (or the pseudogene TRBV3-2) to TRBJ2-2, with D tentatively TRBD1 or TRBD2 (5 bases each). The CDR3 has 13 residues. V gave up 4 bases and J gave up 7 bases, with 10 bases separating them. CDR1 and CDR2 (germline): LGHDT, YNNKEL (reference sequence). The CDR3 is CASSPRGGGELFF. In DNA, the CDR3 is TGTGCCAGCAGCCCTCGTGGGGGCGGGGAGCTGTTTTTT.

The V gene is TRBV9, the J gene TRBJ2-7, with D possibly being TRBD1 (5 bases). The CDR3 loop spans 15 amino acids. V dropped 0 bases and J dropped 5 bases, with 15 bases sitting between them. The V gene's germline CDR1 is SGDLS and CDR2 YYNGEE. The CDR3, as DNA: TGTGCCAGCAGCGTAGGTATCAACCAGGGCCACGAGCAGTACTTC. It encodes CASSVGINQGHEQYF.

The chain links TRBV10-2 to TRBJ2-1; maybe TRBD2 (5 bases). CDR3 size: 12 residues. Germline loops: CDR1 WSHSY, CDR2 SAAADI. V shed 5 bases and J shed 10 bases, with 12 bases lying between them. Here the CDR3 reads CASSRTRLEQFF. The CDR3 DNA reads TGCGCCAGCAGTCGCACTAGATTAGAGCAGTTCTTC.

CDR3 coding DNA: TGTGCCAGCACCCTCTTCGGGAACACTGAAGCTTTCTTT. This codes for CASTLFGNTEAFF. The chain couples TRBV7-9 to TRBJ1-1; D call uncertain. V was clipped by 7 bases and J by 1 base, with 10 bases between them. The CDR3 extends over 13 amino acids. Germline V gives CDR1 SEHNR, CDR2 FQNEAQ (reference sequence).

V and J are TRBV12-3 or TRBV12-4 and TRBJ2-1; D is ambiguous. The V gene lost 2 bases and the J gene lost 6 bases, with 5 bases spanning the gap. This CDR3 contains 12 residues. The CDR3 nucleotides read TGTGCCAGCAGTTTACCCGGCAATGAGCAGTTCTTC. This translates into CASSLPGNEQFF.

This rearrangement joins TRBV7-2 to TRBJ2-7; possibly TRBD1 or TRBD2 for D (5 bases each). Germline CDR1 SGHTA, CDR2 FQGNSA. Trimming removed 0 bases from V and 4 bases from J, with 10 bases in between. This CDR3 is built from 14 residues. This CDR3 reads CASSLAGTLYEQYF. The DNA for the CDR3 is TGTGCCAGCAGCTTAGCGGGGACCCTTTACGAGCAGTACTTC.

The chain is built from TRBV6-5 and TRBJ1-5, with a weak D call TRBD1 (5 bases). Trimming took off 7 bases at V and 1 base at J, with 11 bases between the two ends. CDR1 and CDR2 (germline): MNHEY, SVGAGI. The CDR3 extends over 14 amino acids. In nucleotides, the CDR3 is TGTGCCAGCACGAGACAGACAAGCAATCAGCCCCAGCATTTT. This codes for CASTRQTSNQPQHF.

The V call is TRBV30, the J call TRBJ1-4; D perhaps matches TRBD1 (5 bases). The CDR3 has 12 amino acids. Looked up from germline, CDR1 is GTSNPN and CDR2 is SVGIG (reference sequence). Trimming removed 4 bases at V and 8 bases at J, with 11 bases between. CDR3 nucleotides: TGTGCCTGGAAAGGGGTTGGGGAAAAACTGTTTTTT. Residues: CAWKGVGEKLFF.